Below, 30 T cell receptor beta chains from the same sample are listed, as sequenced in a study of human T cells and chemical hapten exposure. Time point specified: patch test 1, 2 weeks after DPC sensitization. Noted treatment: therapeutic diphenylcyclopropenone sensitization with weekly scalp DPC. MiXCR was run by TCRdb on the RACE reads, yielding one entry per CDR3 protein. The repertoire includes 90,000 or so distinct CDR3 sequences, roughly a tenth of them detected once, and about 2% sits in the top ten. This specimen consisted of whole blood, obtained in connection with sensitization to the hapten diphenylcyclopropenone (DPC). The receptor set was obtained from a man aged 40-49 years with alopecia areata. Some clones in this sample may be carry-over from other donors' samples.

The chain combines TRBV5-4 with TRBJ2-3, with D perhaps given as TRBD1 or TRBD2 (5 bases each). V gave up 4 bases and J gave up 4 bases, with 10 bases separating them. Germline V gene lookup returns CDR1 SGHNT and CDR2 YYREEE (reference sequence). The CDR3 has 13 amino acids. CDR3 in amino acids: CASSRPGPDTQYF. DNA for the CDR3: TGTGCCAGCAGCCGTCCGGGACCAGATACGCAGTATTTT.

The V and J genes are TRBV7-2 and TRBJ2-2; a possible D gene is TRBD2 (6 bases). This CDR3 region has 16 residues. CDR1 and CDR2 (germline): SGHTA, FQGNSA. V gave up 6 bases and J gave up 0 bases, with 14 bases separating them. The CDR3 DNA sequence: TGTGCCAGCAGAGCAGGGCCTAGCGCGAACACCGGGGAGCTGTTTTTT. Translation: CASRAGPSANTGELFF. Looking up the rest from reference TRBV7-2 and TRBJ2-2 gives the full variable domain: GAGVSQSPSNKVTEKGKDVELRCDPISGHTALYWYRQSLGQGLEFLIYFQGNSAPDKSGLPSDRFSAERTGGSVSTLTIQRTQQEDSAVYLCASRAGPSANTGELFFGEGSRLTVL.

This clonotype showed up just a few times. The CDR3 loop is CASSSGQGAGQPQHF. CDR3 nucleotide sequence: TGTGCCAGTAGTAGCGGACAGGGGGCAGGTCAGCCCCAGCATTTT. The rearrangement uses TRBV19 and TRBJ1-5, with 11 bases identical to TRBD1. CDR3 size: 15 residues. The V gene end was trimmed by 4 bases and the J gene end by 6 bases; junction bases not matched to a gene: 5. Germline V gene lookup returns CDR1 LNHDA and CDR2 SQIVND (reference sequence). The full variable domain, completed using reference TRBV19 and TRBJ1-5, is DGGITQSPKYLFRKEGQNVTLSCEQNLNHDAMYWYRQDPGQGLRLIYYSQIVNDFQKGDIAEGYSVSREKKESFPLTVTSAQKNPTAFYLCASSSGQGAGQPQHFGDGTRLSIL.

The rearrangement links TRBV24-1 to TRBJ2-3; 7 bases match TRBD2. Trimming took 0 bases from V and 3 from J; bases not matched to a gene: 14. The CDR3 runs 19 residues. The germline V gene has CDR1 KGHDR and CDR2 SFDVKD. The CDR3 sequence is CATSDLRPGRQELTDTQYF. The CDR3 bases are TGTGCCACCAGTGATTTGCGCCCCGGGAGGCAGGAGCTAACAGATACGCAGTATTTT.

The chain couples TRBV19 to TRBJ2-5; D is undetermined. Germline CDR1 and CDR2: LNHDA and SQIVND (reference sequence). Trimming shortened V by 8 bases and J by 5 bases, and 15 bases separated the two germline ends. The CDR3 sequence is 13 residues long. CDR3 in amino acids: CASGQDFTETQYF. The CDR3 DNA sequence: TGTGCCAGTGGCCAAGACTTTACCGAGACCCAGTACTTC.

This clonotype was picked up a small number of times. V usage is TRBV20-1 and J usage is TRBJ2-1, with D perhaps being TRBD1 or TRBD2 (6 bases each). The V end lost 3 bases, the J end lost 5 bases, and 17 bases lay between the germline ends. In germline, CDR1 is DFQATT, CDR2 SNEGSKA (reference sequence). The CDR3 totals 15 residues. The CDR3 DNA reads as TGCAGTGCTAGTCGTTCCGGGGGCACCAACAATGAGCAGTTCTTC. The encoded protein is CSASRSGGTNNEQFF.

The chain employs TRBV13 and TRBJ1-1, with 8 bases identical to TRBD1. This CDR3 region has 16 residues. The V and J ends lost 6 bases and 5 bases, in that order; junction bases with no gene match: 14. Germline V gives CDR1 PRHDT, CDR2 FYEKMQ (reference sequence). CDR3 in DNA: TGTGCCAGCAGTCCTCGGACAGGGAGCATTAGAACTGAAGCTTTCTTT. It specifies CASSPRTGSIRTEAFF.

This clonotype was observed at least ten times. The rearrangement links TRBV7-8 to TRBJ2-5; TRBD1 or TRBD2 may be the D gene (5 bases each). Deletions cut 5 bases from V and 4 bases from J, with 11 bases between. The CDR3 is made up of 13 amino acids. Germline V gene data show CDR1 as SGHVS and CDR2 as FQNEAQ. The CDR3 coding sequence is TGTGCCAGCAGCATCCGGGACGGAGAGACCCAGTACTTC. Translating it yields CASSIRDGETQYF.

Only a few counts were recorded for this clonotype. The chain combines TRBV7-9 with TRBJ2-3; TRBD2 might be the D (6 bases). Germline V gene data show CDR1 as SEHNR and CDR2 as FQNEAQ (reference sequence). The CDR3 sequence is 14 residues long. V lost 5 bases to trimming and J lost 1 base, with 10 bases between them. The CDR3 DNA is TGTGCCAGCAGCGTTAGCGGACGCACAGATACGCAGTATTTT. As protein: CASSVSGRTDTQYF.

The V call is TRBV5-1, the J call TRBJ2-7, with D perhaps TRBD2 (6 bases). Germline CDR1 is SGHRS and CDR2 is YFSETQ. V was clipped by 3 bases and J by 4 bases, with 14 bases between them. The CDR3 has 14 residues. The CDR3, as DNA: TGCGCCAGCAGCTACCGGGACGGGGGATACGAGCAGTACTTC. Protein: CASSYRDGGYEQYF.

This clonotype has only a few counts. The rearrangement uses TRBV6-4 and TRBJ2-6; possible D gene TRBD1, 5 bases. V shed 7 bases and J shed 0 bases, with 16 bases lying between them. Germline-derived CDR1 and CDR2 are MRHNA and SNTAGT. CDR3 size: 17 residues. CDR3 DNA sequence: TGTGCCAGCAACCCAAGGAGACAGACCTCTGGGGCCAACGTCCTGACTTTC. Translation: CASNPRRQTSGANVLTF.

The CDR3 here is CASSPDRGQPQHF. Here the CDR3 DNA reads TGTGCCAGCAGCCCAGACAGGGGTCAGCCCCAGCATTTT. This rearrangement joins TRBV7-8 to TRBJ1-5; 8 bases match TRBD1. Germline trimming cut 5 bases from V and 6 bases from J; bases unmatched to any gene: 3. Germline V gives CDR1 SGHVS, CDR2 FQNEAQ. The CDR3 loop spans 13 amino acids.

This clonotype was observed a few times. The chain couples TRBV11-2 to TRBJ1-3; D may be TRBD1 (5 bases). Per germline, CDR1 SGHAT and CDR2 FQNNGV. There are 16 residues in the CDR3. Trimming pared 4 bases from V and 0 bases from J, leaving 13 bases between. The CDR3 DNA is TGTGCCAGCAGCTACCTAACTGGGGGCTCTGGAAACACCATATATTTT. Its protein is CASSYLTGGSGNTIYF. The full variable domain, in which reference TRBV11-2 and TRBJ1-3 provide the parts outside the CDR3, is EAGVAQSPRYKIIEKRQSVAFWCNPISGHATLYWYQQILGQGPKLLIQFQNNGVVDDSQLPKDRFSAERLKGVDSTLKIQPAKLEDSAVYLCASSYLTGGSGNTIYFGEGSWLTVV.

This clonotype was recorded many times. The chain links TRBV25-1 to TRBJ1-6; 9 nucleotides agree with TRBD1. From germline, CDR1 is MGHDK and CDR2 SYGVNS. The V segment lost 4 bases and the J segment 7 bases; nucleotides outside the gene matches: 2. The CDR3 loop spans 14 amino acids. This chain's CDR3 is CASSGTGANSPLHF. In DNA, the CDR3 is TGTGCCAGCAGTGGGACAGGGGCCAATTCACCCCTCCACTTT. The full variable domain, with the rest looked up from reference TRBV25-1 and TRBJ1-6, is EADIYQTPRYLVIGTGKKITLECSQTMGHDKMYWYQQDPGMELHLIHYSYGVNSTEKGDLSSESTVSRIRTEHFPLTLESARPSHTSQYLCASSGTGANSPLHFGNGTRLTVT.

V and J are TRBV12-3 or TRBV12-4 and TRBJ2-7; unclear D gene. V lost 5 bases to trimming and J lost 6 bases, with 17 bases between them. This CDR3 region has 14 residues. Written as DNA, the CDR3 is TGTGCCAGCAGTCTCGTATCCAAAGAATGCGAGCAGTACGTC. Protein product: CASSLVSKECEQYV.

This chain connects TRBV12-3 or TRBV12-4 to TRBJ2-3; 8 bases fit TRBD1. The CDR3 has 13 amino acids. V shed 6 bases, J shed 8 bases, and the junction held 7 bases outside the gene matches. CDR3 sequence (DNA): TGTGCCAGCAGCCGGGACAGGAGGTCTACGCAGTATTTT. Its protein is CASSRDRRSTQYF.

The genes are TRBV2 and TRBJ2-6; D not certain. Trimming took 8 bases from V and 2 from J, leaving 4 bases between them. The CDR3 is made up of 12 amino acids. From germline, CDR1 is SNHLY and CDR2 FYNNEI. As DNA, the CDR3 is TGTGCCAGCGGGCCTGGGGCCAACGTCCTGACTTTC. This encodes CASGPGANVLTF.

The CDR3 loop reads CASSSPGGQLEKLFF. The CDR3 bases are TGTGCCAGCAGCTCCCCCGGGGGCCAGCTTGAAAAACTGTTTTTT. The chain couples TRBV28 to TRBJ1-4; tentative D call: TRBD1 (6 bases). The germline V gene encodes CDR1 MDHEN and CDR2 SYDVKM. CDR3 size: 15 residues. The ends were cut back, 6 bases at V and 7 bases at J, with 18 bases in the middle.

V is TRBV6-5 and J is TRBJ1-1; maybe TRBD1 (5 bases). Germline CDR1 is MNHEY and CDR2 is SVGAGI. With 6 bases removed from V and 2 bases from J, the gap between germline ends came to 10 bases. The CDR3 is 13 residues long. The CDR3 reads CASRLQVNTEAFF. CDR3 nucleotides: TGTGCCAGCAGATTACAGGTCAACACTGAAGCTTTCTTT.

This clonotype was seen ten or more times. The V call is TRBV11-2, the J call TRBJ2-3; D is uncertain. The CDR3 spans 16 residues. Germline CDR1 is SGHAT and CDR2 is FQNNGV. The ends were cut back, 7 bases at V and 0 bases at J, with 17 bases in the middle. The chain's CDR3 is CASTGSDPTSTDTQYF. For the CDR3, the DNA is TGTGCCAGCACCGGCTCGGACCCAACTAGCACAGATACGCAGTATTTT.

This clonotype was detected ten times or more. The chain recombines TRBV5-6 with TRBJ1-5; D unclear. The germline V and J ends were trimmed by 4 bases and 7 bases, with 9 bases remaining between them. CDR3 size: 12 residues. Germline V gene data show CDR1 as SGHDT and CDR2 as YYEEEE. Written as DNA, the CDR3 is TGTGCCAGCAGCGGACCGGGCCAGCCCCAGCATTTT. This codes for CASSGPGQPQHF.

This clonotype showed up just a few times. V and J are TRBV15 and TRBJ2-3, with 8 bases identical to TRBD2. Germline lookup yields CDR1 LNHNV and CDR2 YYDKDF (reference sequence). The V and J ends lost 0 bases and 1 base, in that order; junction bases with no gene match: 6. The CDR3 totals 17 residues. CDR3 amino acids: CATSREGAGEGTDTQYF. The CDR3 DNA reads TGTGCCACCAGCAGAGAGGGAGCGGGAGAGGGCACAGATACGCAGTATTTT.

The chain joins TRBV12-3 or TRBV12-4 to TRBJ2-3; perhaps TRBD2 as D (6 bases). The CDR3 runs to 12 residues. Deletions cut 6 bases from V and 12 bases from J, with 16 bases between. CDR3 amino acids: CASRGTASPQYF. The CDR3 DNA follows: TGTGCCAGCAGGGGGACTGCCTCCCCACAGTATTTT.

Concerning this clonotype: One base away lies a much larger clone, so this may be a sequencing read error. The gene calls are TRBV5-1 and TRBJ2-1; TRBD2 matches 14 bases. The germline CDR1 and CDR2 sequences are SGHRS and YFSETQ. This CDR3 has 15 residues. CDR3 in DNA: TGCGCCGGCAGCTTGGGACTAGCGGGAGTGAATGAGCAGTTCTTC. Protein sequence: CAGSLGLAGVNEQFF.

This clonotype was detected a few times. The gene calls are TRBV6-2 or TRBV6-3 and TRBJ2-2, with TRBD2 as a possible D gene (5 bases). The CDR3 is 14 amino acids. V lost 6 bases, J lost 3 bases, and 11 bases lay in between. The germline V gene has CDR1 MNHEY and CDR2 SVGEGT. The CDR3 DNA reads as TGTGCCAGCAGCCCGGGGTCCTACACCGGGGAGCTGTTTTTT. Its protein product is CASSPGSYTGELFF.

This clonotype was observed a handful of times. The CDR3 spells CASSSVSGTSGRDEQFF. The CDR3 nucleotides are TGTGCCAGCAGTTCCGTCTCCGGGACTAGCGGCAGAGATGAGCAGTTCTTC. The chain joins TRBV6-6 to TRBJ2-1, with 11 nucleotides matching TRBD2. Germline CDR1 and CDR2: MNHNY and SVGAGI (reference sequence). Unmatched junction bases numbered 13, after V lost 4 bases and J lost 8 bases. CDR3 length: 17 amino acids.

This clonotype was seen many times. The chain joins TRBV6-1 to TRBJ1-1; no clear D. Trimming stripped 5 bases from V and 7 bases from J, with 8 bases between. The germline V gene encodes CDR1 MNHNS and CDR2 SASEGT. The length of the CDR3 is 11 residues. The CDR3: CASSQTYEAFF. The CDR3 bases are TGTGCCAGCAGTCAGACTTATGAAGCTTTCTTT.

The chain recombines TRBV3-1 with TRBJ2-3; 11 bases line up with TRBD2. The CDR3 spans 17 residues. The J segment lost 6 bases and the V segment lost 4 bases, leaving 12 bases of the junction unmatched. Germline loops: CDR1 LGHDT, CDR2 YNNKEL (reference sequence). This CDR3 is CASSPQGLAAMEDTQYF. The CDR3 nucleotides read TGTGCCAGCAGCCCCCAGGGACTAGCGGCAATGGAGGATACGCAGTATTTT.

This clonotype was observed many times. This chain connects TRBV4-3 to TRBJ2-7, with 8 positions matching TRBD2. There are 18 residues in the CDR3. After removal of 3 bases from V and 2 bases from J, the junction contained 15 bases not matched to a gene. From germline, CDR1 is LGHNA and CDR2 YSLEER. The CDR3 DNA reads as TGCGCCAGCAGCCATAGAATCTCTTATAGCGGGAAGACCTACGAGCAGTACTTC. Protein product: CASSHRISYSGKTYEQYF.

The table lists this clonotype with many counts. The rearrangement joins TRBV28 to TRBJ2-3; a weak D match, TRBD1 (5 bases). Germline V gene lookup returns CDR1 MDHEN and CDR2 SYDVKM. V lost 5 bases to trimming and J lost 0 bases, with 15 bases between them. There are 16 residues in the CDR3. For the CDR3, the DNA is TGTGCCAGCAGTCCCTCACAGGTTCCCAGCACAGATACGCAGTATTTT. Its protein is CASSPSQVPSTDTQYF.